The clone carrying this T cell receptor (beta chain) was counted a few times. Here immunoSEQ multiplex PCR was the method, and the copy in TCRdb shows in-frame clones only, minus some. The sample includes hundreds of thousands of clones, 89% of them seen just once. The source of the sample is a study of blood T cell repertoires in COVID-19. Study summary: Sources were T cells, B-cell-depleted T cells, or PBMCs; the material itself was cDNA or gDNA.

The CDR3 runs 15 residues. In germline, CDR1 is SGHTA, CDR2 FQGNSA. Trimming removed 1 base at V and 7 bases at J, with 14 bases between. The sequence was collected from a man younger than 35 with COVID-19, enrolled during active disease. The chain joins TRBV7-2 to TRBJ2-1, with D tentatively TRBD1 (5 bases). Input material: peripheral blood. The CDR3 sequence: CASSLGVSGINEQFF. CDR3 nucleotides: TGTGCCAGCAGCTTAGGCGTATCAGGGATAAATGAGCAGTTCTTC.